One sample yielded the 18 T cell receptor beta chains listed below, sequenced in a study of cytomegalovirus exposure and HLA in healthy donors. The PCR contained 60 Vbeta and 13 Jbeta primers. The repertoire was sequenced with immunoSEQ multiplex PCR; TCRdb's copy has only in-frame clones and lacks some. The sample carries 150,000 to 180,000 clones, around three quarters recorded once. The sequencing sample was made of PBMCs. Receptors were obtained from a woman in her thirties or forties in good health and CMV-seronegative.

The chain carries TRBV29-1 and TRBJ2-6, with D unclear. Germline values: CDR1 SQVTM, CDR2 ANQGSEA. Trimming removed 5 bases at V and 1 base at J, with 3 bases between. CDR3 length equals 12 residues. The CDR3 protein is CSVISGANVLTF. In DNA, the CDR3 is TGCAGCGTTATATCTGGGGCCAACGTCCTGACTTTC.

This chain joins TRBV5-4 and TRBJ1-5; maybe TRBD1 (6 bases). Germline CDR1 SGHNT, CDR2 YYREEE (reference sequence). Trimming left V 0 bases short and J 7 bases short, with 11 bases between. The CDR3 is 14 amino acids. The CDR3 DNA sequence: TGTGCCAGCAGCTTGGAGCCAGGGGTCCAGCCCCAGCATTTT. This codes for CASSLEPGVQPQHF.

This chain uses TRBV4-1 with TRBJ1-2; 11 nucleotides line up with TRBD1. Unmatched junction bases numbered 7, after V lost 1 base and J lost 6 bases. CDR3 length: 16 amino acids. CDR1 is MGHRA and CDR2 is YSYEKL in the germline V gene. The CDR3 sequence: CASSQGSGTGGDGYTF. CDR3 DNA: TGCGCCAGCAGCCAAGGGTCCGGGACAGGGGGGGATGGCTACACCTTC.

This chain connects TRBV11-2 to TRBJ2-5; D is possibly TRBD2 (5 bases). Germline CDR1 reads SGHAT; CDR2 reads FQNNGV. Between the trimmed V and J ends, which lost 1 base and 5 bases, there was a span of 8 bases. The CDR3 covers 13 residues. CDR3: CASSLGTRETQYF. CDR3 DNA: TGTGCCAGCAGCTTAGGCACTAGGGAGACCCAGTACTTC.

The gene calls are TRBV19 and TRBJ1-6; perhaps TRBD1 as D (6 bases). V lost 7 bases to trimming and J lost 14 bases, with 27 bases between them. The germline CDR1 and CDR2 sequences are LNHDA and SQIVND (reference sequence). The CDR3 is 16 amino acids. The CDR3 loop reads CASTKQTMGAEVALHF. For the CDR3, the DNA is TGTGCCAGTACCAAGCAAACCATGGGGGCCGAGGTCGCCCTCCACTTT.

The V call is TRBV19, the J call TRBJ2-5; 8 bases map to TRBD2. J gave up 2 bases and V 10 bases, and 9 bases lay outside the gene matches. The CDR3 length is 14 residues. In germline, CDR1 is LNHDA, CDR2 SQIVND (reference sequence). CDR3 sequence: CATSKRGRQETQYF. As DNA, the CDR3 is TGTGCCACCTCCAAGCGGGGGCGGCAAGAGACCCAGTACTTC.

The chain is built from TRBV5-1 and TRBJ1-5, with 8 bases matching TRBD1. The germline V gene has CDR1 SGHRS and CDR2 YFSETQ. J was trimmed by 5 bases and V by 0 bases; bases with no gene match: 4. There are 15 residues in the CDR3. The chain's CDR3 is CASSLEGTGDQPQHF. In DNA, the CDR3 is TGCGCCAGCAGCTTGGAGGGGACAGGAGATCAGCCCCAGCATTTT.

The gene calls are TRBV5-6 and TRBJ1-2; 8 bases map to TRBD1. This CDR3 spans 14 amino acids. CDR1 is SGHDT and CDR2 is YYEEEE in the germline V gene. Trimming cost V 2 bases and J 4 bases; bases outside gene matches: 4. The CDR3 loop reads CASSFGQGGYGYTF. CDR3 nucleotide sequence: TGTGCCAGCAGCTTCGGACAGGGAGGCTATGGCTACACCTTC. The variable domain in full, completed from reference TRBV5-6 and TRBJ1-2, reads DAGVTQSPTHLIKTRGQQVTLRCSPKSGHDTVSWYQQALGQGPQFIFQYYEEEERQRGNFPDRFSGHQFPNYSSELNVNALLLGDSALYLCASSFGQGGYGYTFGSGTRLTVV.

In DNA, the CDR3 is TGTGCCAGCTCACCTGGGGCTGATCAGCCCCAGCATTTT. It specifies CASSPGADQPQHF. The gene calls are TRBV18 and TRBJ1-5, with D possibly TRBD1 on 5 matching bases. Germline V lookup: CDR1 KGHSH, CDR2 LQKENI. V was shortened by 3 bases and J by 5 bases, with 8 bases between the two germline ends. The CDR3 has 13 amino acids.

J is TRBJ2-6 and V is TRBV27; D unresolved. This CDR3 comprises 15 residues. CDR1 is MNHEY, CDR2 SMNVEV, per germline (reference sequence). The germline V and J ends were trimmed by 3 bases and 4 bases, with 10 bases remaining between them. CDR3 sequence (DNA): TGTGCCAGCAGTTTTTTACCAGTCGGGGCCAACGTCCTGACTTTC. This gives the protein CASSFLPVGANVLTF.

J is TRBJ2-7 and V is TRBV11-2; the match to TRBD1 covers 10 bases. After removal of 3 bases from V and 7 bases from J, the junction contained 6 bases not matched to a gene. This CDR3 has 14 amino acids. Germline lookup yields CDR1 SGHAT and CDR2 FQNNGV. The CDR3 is CASSLDRGAGEQYF. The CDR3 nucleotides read TGTGCCAGCAGCTTGGACAGGGGGGCGGGAGAGCAGTACTTC.

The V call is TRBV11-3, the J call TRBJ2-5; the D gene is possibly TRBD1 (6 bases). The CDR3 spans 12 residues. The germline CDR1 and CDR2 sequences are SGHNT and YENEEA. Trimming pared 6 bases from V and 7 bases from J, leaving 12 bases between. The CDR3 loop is CASSQGTGTQYF. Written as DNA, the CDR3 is TGTGCCAGCAGTCAGGGGACCGGGACCCAGTACTTC.

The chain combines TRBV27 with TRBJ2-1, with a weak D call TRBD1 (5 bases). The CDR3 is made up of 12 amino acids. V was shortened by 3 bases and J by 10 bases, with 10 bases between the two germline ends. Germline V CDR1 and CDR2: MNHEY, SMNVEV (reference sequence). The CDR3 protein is CASSFQGSEQFF. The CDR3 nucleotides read TGTGCCAGCAGTTTTCAGGGATCCGAGCAGTTCTTC.

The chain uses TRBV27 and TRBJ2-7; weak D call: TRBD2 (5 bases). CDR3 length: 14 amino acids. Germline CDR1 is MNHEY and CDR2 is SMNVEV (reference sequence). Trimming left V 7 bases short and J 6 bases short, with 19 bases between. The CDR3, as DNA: TGTGCCAGCAAGGACGAGGCGGACTTTCGCGAGCAGTACTTC. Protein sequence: CASKDEADFREQYF.

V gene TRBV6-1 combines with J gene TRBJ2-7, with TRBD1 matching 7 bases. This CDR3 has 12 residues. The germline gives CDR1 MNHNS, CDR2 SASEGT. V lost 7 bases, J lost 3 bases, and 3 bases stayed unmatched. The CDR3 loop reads CASMGQNYEQYF. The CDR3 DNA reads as TGTGCCAGCATGGGACAGAACTACGAGCAGTACTTC.

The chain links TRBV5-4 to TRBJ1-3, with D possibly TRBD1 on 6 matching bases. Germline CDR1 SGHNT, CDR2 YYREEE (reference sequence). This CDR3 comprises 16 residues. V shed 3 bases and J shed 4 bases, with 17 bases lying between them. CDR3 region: CASSSSGRGTGNTIYF. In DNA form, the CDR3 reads TGTGCCAGCAGCTCATCCGGCAGGGGCACGGGAAACACCATATATTTT.

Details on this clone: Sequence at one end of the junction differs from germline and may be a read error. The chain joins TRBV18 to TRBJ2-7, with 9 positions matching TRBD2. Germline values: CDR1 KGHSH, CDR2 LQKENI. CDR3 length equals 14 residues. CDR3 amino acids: CAGSRGGGVYEQYF. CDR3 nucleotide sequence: TGTGCCGGCTCAAGGGGCGGGGGGGTCTACGAGCAGTACTTC.

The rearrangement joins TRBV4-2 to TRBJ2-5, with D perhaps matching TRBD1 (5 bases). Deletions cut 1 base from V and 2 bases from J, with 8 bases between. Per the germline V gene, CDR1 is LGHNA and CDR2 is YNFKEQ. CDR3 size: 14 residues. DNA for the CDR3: TGTGCCAGCAGCCAAGGGACAAGACAAGAGACCCAGTACTTC. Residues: CASSQGTRQETQYF.